One TCR beta chain is described in this entry. Its antigen remains unknown. Method: immunoSEQ multiplex PCR; TCRdb's copy keeps in-frame clones and lacks some. The sample carries fewer than 500,000 clones, 80% to 90% recorded once. This sample's treatment: around 19 received Ad26.COV2.S at low or high dose, single or two shots; about five received placebo; per-sample allocation not given. The samples were gathered on day 63 after the first injection of vaccine or placebo. Per the germline V gene, CDR1 is KGHSH and CDR2 is LQKENI. Trimming stripped 6 bases from V and 3 bases from J, with 17 bases between. This CDR3 region has 15 residues. The sample comes from a study of Ad26.COV2.S vaccination and SARS-CoV-2 variants. Study at large: This donor came from the COV1001 trial of Ad26.COV2.S.

Study results and limitations: Spike-specific TCR breadth was greater in vaccine than placebo recipients. Reports say spike-specific CD8+ and CD4+ T cell responses covered substantial breadth after vaccination.

The V and J genes are TRBV18 and TRBJ1-2, with no clear D. The clonotype was recovered from a person between 18 and 65 years old who received the Ad26.COV2.S COVID-19 vaccine or a placebo. The material sequenced was peripheral blood, taken in a trial of Ad26.COV2.S vaccine versus placebo. The CDR3 DNA sequence: TGTGCCAGCTCTCCTGGAGGAGGGATGGACTATGGCTACACCTTC. Amino acid sequence: CASSPGGGMDYGYTF.